This TCR beta chain is drawn from a study of OX40 agonist ivuxolimab in advanced cancers. This table comes from immunoSEQ multiplex PCR, and its TCRdb copy is limited to in-frame clones, with some not included. The repertoire holds 35,000 to 55,000 clones, with about 93% as singletons. The material sequenced was CD4+ or CD8+ T cells sorted from blood, taken in a trial of the OX40 agonist ivuxolimab. This receptor was obtained from an adult with an advanced solid tumor such as melanoma, head and neck, liver or kidney cancer.

The CDR3 sequence is CATTGIAGTEAFF. In DNA, the CDR3 is TGTGCCACCACAGGCATAGCGGGCACTGAAGCTTTCTTT. The chain combines TRBV6-6 with TRBJ1-1; D may be TRBD1 (5 bases). V was trimmed by 10 bases and J by 4 bases, leaving 16 bases between them. From germline, CDR1 is MNHNY and CDR2 SVGAGI (reference sequence). The CDR3 spans 13 residues.